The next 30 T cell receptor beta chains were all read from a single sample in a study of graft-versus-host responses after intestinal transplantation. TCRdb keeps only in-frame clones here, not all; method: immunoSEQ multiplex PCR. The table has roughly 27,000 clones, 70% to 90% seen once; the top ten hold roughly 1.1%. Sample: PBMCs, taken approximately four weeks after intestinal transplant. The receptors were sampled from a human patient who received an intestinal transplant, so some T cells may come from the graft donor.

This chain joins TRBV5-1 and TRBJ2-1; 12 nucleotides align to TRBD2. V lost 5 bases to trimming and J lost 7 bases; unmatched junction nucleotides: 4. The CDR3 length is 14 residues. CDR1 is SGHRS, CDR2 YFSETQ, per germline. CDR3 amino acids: CASSRLAGANEQFF. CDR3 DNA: TGCGCCAGCAGTCGACTAGCGGGAGCGAATGAGCAGTTCTTC.

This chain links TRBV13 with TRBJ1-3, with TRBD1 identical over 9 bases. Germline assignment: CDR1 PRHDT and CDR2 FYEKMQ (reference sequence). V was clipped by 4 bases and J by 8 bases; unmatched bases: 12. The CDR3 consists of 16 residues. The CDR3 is CASSSEGQGRGDTIYF. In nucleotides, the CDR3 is TGTGCCAGCAGCTCAGAAGGACAGGGGAGGGGGGACACCATATATTTT.

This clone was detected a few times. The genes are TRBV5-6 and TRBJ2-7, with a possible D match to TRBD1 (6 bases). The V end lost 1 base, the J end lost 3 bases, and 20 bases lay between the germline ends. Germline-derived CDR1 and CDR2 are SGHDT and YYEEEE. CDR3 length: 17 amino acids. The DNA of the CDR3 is TGTGCCAGCAGCTTGAGGTGGGGAACAGGGACCCTCTACGAGCAGTACTTC. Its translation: CASSLRWGTGTLYEQYF. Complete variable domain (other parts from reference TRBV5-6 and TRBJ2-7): DAGVTQSPTHLIKTRGQQVTLRCSPKSGHDTVSWYQQALGQGPQFIFQYYEEEERQRGNFPDRFSGHQFPNYSSELNVNALLLGDSALYLCASSLRWGTGTLYEQYFGPGTRLTVT.

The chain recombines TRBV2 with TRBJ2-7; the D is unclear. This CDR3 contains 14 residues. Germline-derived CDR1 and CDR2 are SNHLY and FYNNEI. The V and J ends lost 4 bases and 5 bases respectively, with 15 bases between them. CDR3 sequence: CASSGMTLYDEQYF. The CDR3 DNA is TGTGCCAGCAGTGGTATGACCCTGTACGACGAGCAGTACTTC.

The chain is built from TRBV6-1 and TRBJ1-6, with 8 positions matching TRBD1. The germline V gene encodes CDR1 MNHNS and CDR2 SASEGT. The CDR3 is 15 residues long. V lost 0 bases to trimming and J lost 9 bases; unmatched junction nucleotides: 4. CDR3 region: CASSEASGGGSPLHF. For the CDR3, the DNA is TGTGCCAGCAGTGAAGCCTCAGGGGGCGGTTCACCCCTCCACTTT.

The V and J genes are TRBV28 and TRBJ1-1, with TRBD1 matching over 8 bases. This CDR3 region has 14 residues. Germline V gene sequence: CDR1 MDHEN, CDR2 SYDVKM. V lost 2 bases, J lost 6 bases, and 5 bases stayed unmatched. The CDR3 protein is CASSLLGTGPEAFF. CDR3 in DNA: TGTGCCAGCAGTTTACTGGGGACAGGACCTGAAGCTTTCTTT. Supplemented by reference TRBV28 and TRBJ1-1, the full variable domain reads DVKVTQSSRYLVKRTGEKVFLECVQDMDHENMFWYRQDPGLGLRLIYFSYDVKMKEKGDIPEGYSVSREKKERFSLILESASTNQTSMYLCASSLLGTGPEAFFGQGTRLTVV.

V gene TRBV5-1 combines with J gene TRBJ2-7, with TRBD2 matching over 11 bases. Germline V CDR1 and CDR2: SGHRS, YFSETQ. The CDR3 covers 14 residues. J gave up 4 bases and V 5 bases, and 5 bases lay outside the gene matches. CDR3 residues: CASRYTSGSYEQYF. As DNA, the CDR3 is TGCGCCAGCAGGTATACTAGCGGGAGTTACGAGCAGTACTTC. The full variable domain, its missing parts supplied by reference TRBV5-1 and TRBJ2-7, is KAGVTQTPRYLIKTRGQQVTLSCSPISGHRSVSWYQQTPGQGLQFLFEYFSETQRNKGNFPGRFSGRQFSNSRSEMNVSTLELGDSALYLCASRYTSGSYEQYFGPGTRLTVT.

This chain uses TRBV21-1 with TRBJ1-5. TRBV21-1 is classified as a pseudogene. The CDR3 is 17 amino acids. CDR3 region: CASRTVIATLAHQPQHF. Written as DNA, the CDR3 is TGTGCCAGCAGAACTGTCATAGCTACATTGGCTCATCAGCCCCAGCATTTT.

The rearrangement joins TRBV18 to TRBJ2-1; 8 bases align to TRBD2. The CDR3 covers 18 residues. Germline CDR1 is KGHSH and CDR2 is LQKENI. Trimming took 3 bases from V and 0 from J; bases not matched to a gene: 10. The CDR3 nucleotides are TGTGCCAGCTCACCGCGGGTTAGCGGGAACCACTCCTACAATGAGCAGTTCTTC. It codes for CASSPRVSGNHSYNEQFF.

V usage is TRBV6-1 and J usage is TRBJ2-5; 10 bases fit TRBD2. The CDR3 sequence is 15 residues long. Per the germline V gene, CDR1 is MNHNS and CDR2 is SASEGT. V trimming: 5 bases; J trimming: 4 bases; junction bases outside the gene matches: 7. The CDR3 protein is CASSPRTSGGETQYF. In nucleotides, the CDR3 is TGTGCCAGCAGTCCGCGGACTAGCGGAGGAGAGACCCAGTACTTC.

CDR3 in amino acids: CASSTLPGQSYEQYF. The DNA for the CDR3 is TGTGCCAGCAGCACCCTACCGGGACAGTCCTACGAGCAGTACTTC. The V call is TRBV9, the J call TRBJ2-7; TRBD1 agrees at 7 bases. This CDR3 contains 15 residues. CDR1 is SGDLS, CDR2 YYNGEE, per germline. V lost 4 bases, J lost 1 base, and 8 bases stayed unmatched.

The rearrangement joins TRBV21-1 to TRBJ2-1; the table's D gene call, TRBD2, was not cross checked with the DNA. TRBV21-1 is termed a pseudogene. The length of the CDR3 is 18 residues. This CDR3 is CASSKRLEAGPSYNEQFF. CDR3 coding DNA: TGTGCCAGCAGCAAACGGCTGGAAGCGGGCCCCTCTTACAATGAGCAGTTCTTC.

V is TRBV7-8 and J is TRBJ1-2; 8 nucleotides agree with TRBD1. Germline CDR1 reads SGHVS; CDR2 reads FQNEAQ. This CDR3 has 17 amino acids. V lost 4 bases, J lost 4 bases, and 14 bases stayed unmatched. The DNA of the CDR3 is TGTGCCAGCAGCTCTTCCCCGCGACAGGGGTTTAGCTATGGCTACACCTTC. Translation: CASSSSPRQGFSYGYTF.

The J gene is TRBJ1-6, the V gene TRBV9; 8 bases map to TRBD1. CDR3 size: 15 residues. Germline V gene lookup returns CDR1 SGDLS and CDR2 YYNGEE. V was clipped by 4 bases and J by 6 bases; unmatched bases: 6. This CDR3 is CASSPITGGNSPLHF. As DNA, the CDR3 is TGTGCCAGCAGCCCCATTACAGGGGGTAATTCACCCCTCCACTTT. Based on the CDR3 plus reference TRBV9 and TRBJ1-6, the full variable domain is DSGVTQTPKHLITATGQRVTLRCSPRSGDLSVYWYQQSLDQGLQFLIQYYNGEERAKGNILERFSAQQFPDLHSELNLSSLELGDSALYFCASSPITGGNSPLHFGNGTRLTVT.

The CDR3 DNA sequence: TGCGCCAGCAGCCACCCATTCACAGGCCCCTCCAAGGGTGGCTACACCTTC. The encoded protein is CASSHPFTGPSKGGYTF. The chain combines TRBV4-1 with TRBJ1-2; TRBD1 might be the D (5 bases). CDR3 length equals 17 residues. The V gene's germline CDR1 is MGHRA and CDR2 YSYEKL. V was shortened by 3 bases and J by 7 bases, with 24 bases between the two germline ends.

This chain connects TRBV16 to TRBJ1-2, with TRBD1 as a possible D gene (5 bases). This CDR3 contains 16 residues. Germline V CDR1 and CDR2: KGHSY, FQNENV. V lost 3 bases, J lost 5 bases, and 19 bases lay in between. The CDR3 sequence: CASSHYRARELYGYTF. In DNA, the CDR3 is TGTGCCAGCAGCCATTACCGGGCCAGGGAACTATATGGCTACACCTTC.

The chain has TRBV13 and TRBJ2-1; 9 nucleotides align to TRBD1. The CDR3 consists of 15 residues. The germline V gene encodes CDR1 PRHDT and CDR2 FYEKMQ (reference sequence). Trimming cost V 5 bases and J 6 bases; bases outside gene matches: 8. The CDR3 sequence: CASSDPGQGTNEQFF. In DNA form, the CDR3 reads TGTGCCAGCAGCGATCCGGGACAGGGAACCAATGAGCAGTTCTTC.

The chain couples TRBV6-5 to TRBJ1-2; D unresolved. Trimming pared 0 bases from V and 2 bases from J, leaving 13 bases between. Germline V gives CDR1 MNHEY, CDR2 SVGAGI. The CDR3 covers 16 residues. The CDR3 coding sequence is TGTGCCAGCAGTTACTCGAAGCAATTACCCAACTATGGCTACACCTTC. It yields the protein CASSYSKQLPNYGYTF.

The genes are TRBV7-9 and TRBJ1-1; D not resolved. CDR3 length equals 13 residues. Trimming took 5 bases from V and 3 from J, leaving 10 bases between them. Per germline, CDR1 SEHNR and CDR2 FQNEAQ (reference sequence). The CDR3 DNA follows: TGTGCCAGCAGCCCCCGGGGTGACACTGAAGCTTTCTTT. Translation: CASSPRGDTEAFF.

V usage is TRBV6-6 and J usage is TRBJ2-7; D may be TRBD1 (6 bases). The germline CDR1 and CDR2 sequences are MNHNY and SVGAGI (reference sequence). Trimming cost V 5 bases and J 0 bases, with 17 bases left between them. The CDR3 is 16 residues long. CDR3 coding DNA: TGTGCCAGCAGTAACCTCCGGGACAAAAGCTCCTACGAGCAGTACTTC. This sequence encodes CASSNLRDKSSYEQYF.

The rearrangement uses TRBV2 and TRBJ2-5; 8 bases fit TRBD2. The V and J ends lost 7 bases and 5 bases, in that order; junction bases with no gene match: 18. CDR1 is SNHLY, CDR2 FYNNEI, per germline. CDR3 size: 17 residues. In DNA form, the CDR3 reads TGTGCCAGCACCTCAGGAGACGGGGGGGCCCCCGGTGAGACCCAGTACTTC. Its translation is CASTSGDGGAPGETQYF.

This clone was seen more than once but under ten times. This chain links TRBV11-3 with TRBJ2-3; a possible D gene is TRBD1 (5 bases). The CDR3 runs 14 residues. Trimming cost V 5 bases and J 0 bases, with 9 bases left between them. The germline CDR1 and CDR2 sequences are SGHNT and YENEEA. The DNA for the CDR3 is TGTGCCAGCAGCCCCGGACACAGCACAGATACGCAGTATTTT. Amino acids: CASSPGHSTDTQYF.

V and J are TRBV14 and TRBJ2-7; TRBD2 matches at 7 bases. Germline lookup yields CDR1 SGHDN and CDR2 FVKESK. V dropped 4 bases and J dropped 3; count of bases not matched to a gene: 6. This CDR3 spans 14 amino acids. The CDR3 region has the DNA TGTGCCAGCAGCCCCGCGCAGCGGGGCTACGAGCAGTACTTC. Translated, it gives CASSPAQRGYEQYF.

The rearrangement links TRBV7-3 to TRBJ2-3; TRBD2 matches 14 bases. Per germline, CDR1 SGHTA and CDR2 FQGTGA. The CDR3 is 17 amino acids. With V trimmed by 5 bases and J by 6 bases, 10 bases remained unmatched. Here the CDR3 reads CASSISGLAGVLDTQYF. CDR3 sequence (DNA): TGTGCCAGCAGCATATCGGGACTAGCGGGGGTGCTGGATACGCAGTATTTT.

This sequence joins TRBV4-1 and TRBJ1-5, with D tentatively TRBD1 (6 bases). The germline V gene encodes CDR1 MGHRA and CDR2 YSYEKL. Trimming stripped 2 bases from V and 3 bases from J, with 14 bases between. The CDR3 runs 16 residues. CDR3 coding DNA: TGCGCCAGCAGCCAAATCGGGGGCAAGGCCAATCAGCCCCAGCATTTT. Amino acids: CASSQIGGKANQPQHF.

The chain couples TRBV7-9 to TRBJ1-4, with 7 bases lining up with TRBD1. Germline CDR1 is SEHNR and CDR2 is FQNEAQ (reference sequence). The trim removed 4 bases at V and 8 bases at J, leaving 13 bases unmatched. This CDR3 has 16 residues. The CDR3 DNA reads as TGTGCCAGCAGCTCCACTTCTTACAGGGGAGGAGAAAAACTGTTTTTT. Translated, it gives CASSSTSYRGGEKLFF.

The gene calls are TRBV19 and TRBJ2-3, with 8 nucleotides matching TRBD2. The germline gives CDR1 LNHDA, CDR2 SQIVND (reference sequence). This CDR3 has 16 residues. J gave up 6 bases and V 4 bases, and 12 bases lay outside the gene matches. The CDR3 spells CASSTSRGGIRDTQYF. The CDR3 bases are TGTGCCAGTAGTACCTCTCGCGGGGGGATTCGGGATACGCAGTATTTT.

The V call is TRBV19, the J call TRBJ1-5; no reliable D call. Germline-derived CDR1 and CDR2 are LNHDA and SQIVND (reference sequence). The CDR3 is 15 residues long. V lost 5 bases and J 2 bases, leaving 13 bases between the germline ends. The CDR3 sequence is CASSSRTPGNQPQHF. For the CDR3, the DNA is TGTGCCAGTAGTTCACGGACGCCGGGCAATCAGCCCCAGCATTTT.

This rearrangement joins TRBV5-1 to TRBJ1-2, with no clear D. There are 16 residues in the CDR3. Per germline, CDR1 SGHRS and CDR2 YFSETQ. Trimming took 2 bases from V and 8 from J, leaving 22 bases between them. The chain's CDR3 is CASSFSQFCPLCGYTF. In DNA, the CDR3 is TGCGCCAGCAGCTTTTCTCAATTTTGCCCTCTATGCGGCTACACCTTC.

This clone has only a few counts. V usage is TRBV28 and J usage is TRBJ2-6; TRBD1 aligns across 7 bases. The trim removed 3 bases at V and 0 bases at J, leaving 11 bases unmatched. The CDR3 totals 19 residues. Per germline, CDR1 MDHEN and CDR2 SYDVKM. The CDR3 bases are TGTGCCAGCAGTTTTCGAAGGGGGCAAGAGGCCTCTGGGGCCAACGTCCTGACTTTC. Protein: CASSFRRGQEASGANVLTF.